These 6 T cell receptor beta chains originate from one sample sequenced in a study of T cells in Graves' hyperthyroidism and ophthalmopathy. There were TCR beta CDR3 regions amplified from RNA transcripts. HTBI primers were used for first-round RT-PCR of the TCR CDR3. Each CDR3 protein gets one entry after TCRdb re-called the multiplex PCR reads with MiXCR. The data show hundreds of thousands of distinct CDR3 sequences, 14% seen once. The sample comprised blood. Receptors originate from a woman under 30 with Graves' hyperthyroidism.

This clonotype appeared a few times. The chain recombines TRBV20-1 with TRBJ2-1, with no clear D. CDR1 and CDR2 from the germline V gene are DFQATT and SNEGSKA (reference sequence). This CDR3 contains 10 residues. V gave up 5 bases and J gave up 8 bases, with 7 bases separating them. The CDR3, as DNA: TGCAGTGCTCCTCCCTATGAGCAGTTCTTC. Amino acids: CSAPPYEQFF.

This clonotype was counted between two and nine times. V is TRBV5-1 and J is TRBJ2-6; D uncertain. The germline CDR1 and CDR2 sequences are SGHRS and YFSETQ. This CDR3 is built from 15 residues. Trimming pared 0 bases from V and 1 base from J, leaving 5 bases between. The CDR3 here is CASSLADSGANVLTF. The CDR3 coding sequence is TGCGCCAGCAGCTTGGCGGATTCTGGGGCCAACGTCCTGACTTTC. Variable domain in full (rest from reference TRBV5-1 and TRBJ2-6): KAGVTQTPRYLIKTRGQQVTLSCSPISGHRSVSWYQQTPGQGLQFLFEYFSETQRNKGNFPGRFSGRQFSNSRSEMNVSTLELGDSALYLCASSLADSGANVLTFGAGSRLTVL.

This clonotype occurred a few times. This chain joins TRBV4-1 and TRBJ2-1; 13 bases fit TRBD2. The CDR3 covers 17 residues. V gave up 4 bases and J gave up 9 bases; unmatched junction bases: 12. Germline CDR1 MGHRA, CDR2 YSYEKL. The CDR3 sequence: CASSLRLAGGEGLEQFF. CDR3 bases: TGCGCCAGCAGCCTCCGACTAGCGGGAGGCGAGGGTCTTGAGCAGTTCTTC.

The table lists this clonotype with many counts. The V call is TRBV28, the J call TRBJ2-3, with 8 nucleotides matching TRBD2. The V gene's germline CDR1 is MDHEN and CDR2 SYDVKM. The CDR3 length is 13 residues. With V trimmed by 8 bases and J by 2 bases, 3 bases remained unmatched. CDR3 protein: CASRGGFTDTQYF. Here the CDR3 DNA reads TGTGCCAGCCGGGGGGGTTTCACAGATACGCAGTATTTT. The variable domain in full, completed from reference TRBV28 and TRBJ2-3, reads DVKVTQSSRYLVKRTGEKVFLECVQDMDHENMFWYRQDPGLGLRLIYFSYDVKMKEKGDIPEGYSVSREKKERFSLILESASTNQTSMYLCASRGGFTDTQYFGPGTRLTVL.

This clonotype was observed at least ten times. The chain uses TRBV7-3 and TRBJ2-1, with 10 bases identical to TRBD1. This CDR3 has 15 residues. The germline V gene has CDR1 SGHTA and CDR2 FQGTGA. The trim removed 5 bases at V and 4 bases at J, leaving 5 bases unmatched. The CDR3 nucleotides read TGTGCCAGCAGCCCCCGGGACAGGGGTTACAATGAGCAGTTCTTC. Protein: CASSPRDRGYNEQFF.

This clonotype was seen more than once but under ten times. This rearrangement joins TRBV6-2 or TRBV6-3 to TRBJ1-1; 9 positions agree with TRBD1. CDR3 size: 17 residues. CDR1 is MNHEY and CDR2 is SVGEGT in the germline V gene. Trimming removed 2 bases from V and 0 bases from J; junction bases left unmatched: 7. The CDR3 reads CASSYGDRVAVNTEAFF. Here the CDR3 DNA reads TGTGCCAGCAGTTACGGGGACAGGGTGGCGGTGAACACTGAAGCTTTCTTT.